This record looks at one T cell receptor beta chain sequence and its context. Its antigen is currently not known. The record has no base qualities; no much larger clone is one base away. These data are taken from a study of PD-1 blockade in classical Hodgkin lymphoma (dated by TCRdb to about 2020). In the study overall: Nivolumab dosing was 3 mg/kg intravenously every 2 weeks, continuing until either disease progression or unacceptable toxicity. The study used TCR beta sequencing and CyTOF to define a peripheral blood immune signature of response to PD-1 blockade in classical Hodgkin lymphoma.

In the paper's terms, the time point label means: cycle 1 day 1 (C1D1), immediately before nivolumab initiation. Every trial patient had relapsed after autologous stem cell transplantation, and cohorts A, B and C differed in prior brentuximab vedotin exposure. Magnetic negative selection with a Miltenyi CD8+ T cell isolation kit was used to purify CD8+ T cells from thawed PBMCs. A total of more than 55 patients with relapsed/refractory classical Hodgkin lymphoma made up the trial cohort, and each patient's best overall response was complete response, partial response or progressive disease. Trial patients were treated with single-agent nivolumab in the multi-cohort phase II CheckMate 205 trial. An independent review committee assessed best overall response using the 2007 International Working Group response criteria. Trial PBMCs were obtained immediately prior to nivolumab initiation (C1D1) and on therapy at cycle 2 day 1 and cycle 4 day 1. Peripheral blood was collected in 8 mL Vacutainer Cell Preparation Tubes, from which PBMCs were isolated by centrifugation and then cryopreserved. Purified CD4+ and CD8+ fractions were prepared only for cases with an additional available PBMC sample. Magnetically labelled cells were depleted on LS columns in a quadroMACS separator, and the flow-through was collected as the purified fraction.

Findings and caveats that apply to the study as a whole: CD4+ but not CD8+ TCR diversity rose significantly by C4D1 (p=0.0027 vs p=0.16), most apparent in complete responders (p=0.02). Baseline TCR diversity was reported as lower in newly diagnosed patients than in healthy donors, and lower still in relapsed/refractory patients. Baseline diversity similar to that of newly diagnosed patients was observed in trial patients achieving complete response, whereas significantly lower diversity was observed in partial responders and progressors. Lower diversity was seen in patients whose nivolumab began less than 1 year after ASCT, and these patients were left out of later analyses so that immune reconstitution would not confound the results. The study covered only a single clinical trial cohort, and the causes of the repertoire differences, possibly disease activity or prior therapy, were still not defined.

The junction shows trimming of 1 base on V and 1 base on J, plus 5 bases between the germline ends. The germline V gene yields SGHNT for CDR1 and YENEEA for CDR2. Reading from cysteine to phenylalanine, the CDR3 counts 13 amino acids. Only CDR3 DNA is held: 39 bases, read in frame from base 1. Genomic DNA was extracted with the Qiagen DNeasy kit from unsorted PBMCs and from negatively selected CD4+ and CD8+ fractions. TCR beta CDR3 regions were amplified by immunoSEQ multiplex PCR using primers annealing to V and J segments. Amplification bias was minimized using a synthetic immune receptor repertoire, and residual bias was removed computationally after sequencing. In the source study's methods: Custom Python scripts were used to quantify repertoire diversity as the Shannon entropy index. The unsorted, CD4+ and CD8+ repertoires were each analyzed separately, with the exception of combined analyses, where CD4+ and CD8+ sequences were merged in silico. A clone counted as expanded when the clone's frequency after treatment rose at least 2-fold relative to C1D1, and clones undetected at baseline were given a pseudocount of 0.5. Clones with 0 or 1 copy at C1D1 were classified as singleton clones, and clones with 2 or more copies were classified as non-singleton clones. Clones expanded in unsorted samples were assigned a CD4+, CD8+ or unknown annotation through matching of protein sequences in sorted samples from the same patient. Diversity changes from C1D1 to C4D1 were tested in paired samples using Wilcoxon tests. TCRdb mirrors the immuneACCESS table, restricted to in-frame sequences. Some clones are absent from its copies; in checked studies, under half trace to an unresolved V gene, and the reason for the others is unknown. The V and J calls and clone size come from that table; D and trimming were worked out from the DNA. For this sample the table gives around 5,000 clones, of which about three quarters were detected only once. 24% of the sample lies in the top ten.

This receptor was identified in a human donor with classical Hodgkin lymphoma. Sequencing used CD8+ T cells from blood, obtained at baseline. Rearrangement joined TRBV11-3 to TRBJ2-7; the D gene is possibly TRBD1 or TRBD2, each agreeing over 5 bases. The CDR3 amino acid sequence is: CASSLGGSYEQYF. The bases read TGTGCCAGCAGCTTAGGGGGGTCCTACGAGCAGTACTTC.